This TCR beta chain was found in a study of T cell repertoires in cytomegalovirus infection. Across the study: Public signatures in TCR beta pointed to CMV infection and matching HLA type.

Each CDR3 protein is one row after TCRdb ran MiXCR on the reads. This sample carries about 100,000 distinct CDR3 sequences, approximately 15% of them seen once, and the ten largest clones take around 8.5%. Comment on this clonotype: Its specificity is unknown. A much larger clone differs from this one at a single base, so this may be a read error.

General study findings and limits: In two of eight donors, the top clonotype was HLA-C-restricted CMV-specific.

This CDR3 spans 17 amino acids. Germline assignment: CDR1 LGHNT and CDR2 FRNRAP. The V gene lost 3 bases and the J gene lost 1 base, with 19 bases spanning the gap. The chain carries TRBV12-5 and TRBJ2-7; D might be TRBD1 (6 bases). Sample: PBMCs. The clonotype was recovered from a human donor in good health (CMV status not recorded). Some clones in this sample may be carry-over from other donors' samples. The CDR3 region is CASGFRLLEGESYEQYF. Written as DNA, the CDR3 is TGTGCTAGTGGTTTTCGGTTACTCGAGGGGGAATCCTACGAGCAGTACTTC.